This TCR beta chain was recovered during a study of T cells in Graves' hyperthyroidism and ophthalmopathy. At least ten counts were recorded for this clonotype. Its matching antigen is unknown. RNA transcripts were the template for amplifying TCR beta CDR3 regions. HTBI primers were used for first-round RT-PCR of the TCR CDR3. TCRdb used MiXCR to reprocess the multiplex PCR reads, holding one entry per CDR3 protein. The sample consists of around 350,000 distinct CDR3 sequences, about 12% of them appearing once. The V and J ends lost 2 bases and 5 bases, in that order; junction bases with no gene match: 6. The V gene's germline CDR1 is LGHDT and CDR2 YNNKEL (reference sequence). The CDR3 has 15 residues. Findings and limits, study-wide: Separating ophthalmopathy from stable hyperthyroidism was achieved by a 13 V-J model.

J is TRBJ2-1 and V is TRBV3-1; 7 bases are shared with TRBD2. The sample consisted of blood. The sequence derives from a woman aged 18-29 years with Graves' hyperthyroidism. The DNA for the CDR3 is TGTGCCAGCAGCCAATATCTAAGCGGGGACAATGAGCAGTTCTTC. Its translation: CASSQYLSGDNEQFF.